The clone carrying this TCR beta chain was recorded a few times. Its antigen is currently unknown. CDR1 is MGHRA, CDR2 YSYEKL, per germline. Trimming shortened V by 5 bases and J by 6 bases, and 19 bases separated the two germline ends. This CDR3 contains 15 residues. The entry originates in a study of T-cell memory formation after mild COVID-19. General study points: For second-wave clones that peaked at day 37, SARS-CoV-2 specificity went unverified. Certain responding clones were present in pre-infection memory, suggesting participation of cross-reactive memory.

5'RACE with constant-segment primers built TCRalpha and TCRbeta cDNA libraries with UMIs. TCRdb used MiXCR to reprocess the 5' RACE reads, holding one entry per CDR3 protein. The table includes about 160,000 distinct CDR3 sequences, about a third detected once. The sequencing input was PBMCs or a T cell subset sorted from them (not recorded which). The genes are TRBV4-1 and TRBJ2-5; D assignment may be TRBD1 or TRBD2 (5 bases each). This TCR derives from an adult woman who had mild COVID-19 (a few samples of this study predate the infection). Cell type and time point are not known. The CDR3 region has the DNA TGCGCCAGCAGCTATCCCGGGACGGGCGTGAAGACCCAGTACTTC. This sequence encodes CASSYPGTGVKTQYF.